This T cell receptor beta chain was obtained from a study of fetal regulatory T cell absence and autoimmunity. Turning to the study itself: The IPEX patients lacked clinical diabetes but had exocrine pancreas autoimmunity. General observations from the study: Some top pancreas TCR clones were over 80-fold enriched versus cord blood. The oligoclonal enrichment was interpreted as supporting antigen-driven pancreatic autoimmunity before birth in IPEX syndrome.

The method was immunoSEQ multiplex PCR; TCRdb's version includes in-frame clones alone and lacks a portion of them. Of more than 90,000 clones listed, less than 80% were seen once; the top ten hold roughly 2%. With respect to this clone: The antigen is undetermined. The germline gene is not matched at one end of the junction; a read error may be the cause.

The CDR3 runs 16 residues. CDR1 and CDR2 from the germline V gene are SSHAT and FNYEAQ (reference sequence). The chain is built from TRBV7-7 and TRBJ2-5; 8 bases are a match to TRBD1. This clonotype originated in a male donor with IPEX syndrome. The sample was pancreas tissue. The CDR3 DNA is TGTGCTAGCAGCCCCAACCTTGGACAGGGCAAAGAGACCCAGTACTTC. This codes for CASSPNLGQGKETQYF.